The next 21 T cell receptor beta chains were all read from a single sample in a study of OX40 agonist ivuxolimab in advanced cancers. Repertoires were generated with immunoSEQ multiplex PCR, while TCRdb's copy carries only in-frame clones and drops some. The sample comprises over 65,000 clones, 86% of which are singletons, and about 8% rests with the top ten. Sequenced material: CD4+ or CD8+ T cells sorted from blood, taken in a trial of the OX40 agonist ivuxolimab. These receptors all stem from an adult with an advanced solid tumor such as melanoma, head and neck, liver or kidney cancer.

The chain carries TRBV6-6 and TRBJ2-7; 10 nucleotides align to TRBD1. CDR1 is MNHNY and CDR2 is SVGAGI in the germline V gene (reference sequence). The CDR3 length is 15 residues. The trim removed 2 bases at V and 5 bases at J, leaving 6 bases unmatched. CDR3 nucleotide sequence: TGTGCCAGCAGTTACGAGGGACAGGGGTTCAACGAGCAGTACTTC. Translated: CASSYEGQGFNEQYF.

The CDR3 DNA follows: TGTGCCAGTAACAACAGGGAACCAAGGGAAAAACTGTTTTTT. Residues: CASNNREPREKLFF. The rearrangement joins TRBV19 to TRBJ1-4; tentatively, D is TRBD1 (6 bases). The V gene lost 7 bases and the J gene lost 8 bases, with 17 bases spanning the gap. This CDR3 region has 14 residues. CDR1 is LNHDA, CDR2 SQIVND, per germline (reference sequence). Filled out from reference TRBV19 and TRBJ1-4, the complete variable domain reads DGGITQSPKYLFRKEGQNVTLSCEQNLNHDAMYWYRQDPGQGLRLIYYSQIVNDFQKGDIAEGYSVSREKKESFPLTVTSAQKNPTAFYLCASNNREPREKLFFGSGTQLSVL.

The rearrangement links TRBV5-1 to TRBJ2-3; 7 positions match TRBD1. This CDR3 region has 14 residues. Trimming at V came to 4 bases and at J to 4 bases, leaving 6 bases not matched to a gene. The germline gives CDR1 SGHRS, CDR2 YFSETQ. The CDR3 sequence: CASSPTGDADTQYF. For the CDR3, the DNA is TGCGCCAGCAGCCCCACAGGGGATGCAGATACGCAGTATTTT.

This clone is medium-sized in the sample. Other DNA sequences from this sample encode an identical CDR3 as well. V usage is TRBV19 and J usage is TRBJ1-5; maybe TRBD1 (5 bases). The ends were cut back, 3 bases at V and 4 bases at J, with 13 bases in the middle. CDR3 length: 15 residues. Germline V gene data show CDR1 as LNHDA and CDR2 as SQIVND (reference sequence). The CDR3 coding sequence is TGTGCCAGTAGTATCGGCAGGGAGCCAAATCAGCCCCAGCATTTT. It translates to CASSIGREPNQPQHF.

The chain combines TRBV5-8 with TRBJ1-2; 8 bases line up with TRBD1. The CDR3 consists of 13 residues. Germline lookup yields CDR1 SGHTS and CDR2 YDEGEE. With 0 bases clipped from V and 10 bases from J, the junction kept 5 bases outside the gene matches. The CDR3 DNA follows: TGTGCCAGCAGCTTGGGTTACAGGGGGAACTACACCTTC. Encoded protein: CASSLGYRGNYTF.

This clone was counted only a few times. This chain joins TRBV19 and TRBJ1-1; D not resolved. CDR1 and CDR2 (germline): LNHDA, SQIVND (reference sequence). Trimming stripped 3 bases from V and 5 bases from J, with 10 bases between. The length of the CDR3 is 13 residues. CDR3 nucleotides: TGTGCCAGTAGTATCGGAACGGTAACTGAAGCTTTCTTT. Its translation is CASSIGTVTEAFF.

CDR3 bases: TGTGCCAGCAGCTTAGACGGCCGGCTCCAAGAGACCCAGTACTTC. Residues: CASSLDGRLQETQYF. This chain connects TRBV7-2 to TRBJ2-5; D remains unclear. The V gene lost 1 base and the J gene lost 1 base, with 10 bases spanning the gap. This CDR3 is built from 15 residues. The germline gives CDR1 SGHTA, CDR2 FQGNSA.

CDR3 region: CASKAGYNTDTQYF. CDR3 bases: TGTGCCAGCAAAGCGGGGTATAACACAGATACGCAGTATTTT. The chain carries TRBV7-2 and TRBJ2-3, with TRBD2 matching over 7 bases. The CDR3 extends over 14 amino acids. V lost 7 bases and J lost 2; bases outside the gene matches: 6. Germline lookup yields CDR1 SGHTA and CDR2 FQGNSA.

The chain employs TRBV7-9 and TRBJ1-1; 7 bases are a match to TRBD1. The CDR3 spans 16 residues. Germline values: CDR1 SEHNR, CDR2 FQNEAQ (reference sequence). V was pared by 4 bases and J by 0 bases, with 8 bases of the junction left unmatched. CDR3: CASSSGTVNMNTEAFF. DNA of the CDR3: TGTGCCAGCAGCTCCGGGACAGTGAACATGAACACTGAAGCTTTCTTT. Looking up the rest from reference TRBV7-9 and TRBJ1-1 gives the full variable domain: DTGVSQNPRHKITKRGQNVTFRCDPISEHNRLYWYRQTLGQGPEFLTYFQNEAQLEKSRLLSDRFSAERPKGSFSTLEIQRTEQGDSAMYLCASSSGTVNMNTEAFFGQGTRLTVV.

The gene calls are TRBV6-4 and TRBJ2-3; 9 bases agree with TRBD2. This CDR3 has 17 amino acids. CDR1 is MRHNA, CDR2 SNTAGT, per germline. J was trimmed by 5 bases and V by 0 bases; bases with no gene match: 9. The chain's CDR3 is CASSDSMIAGGKDTQYF. The CDR3 DNA is TGTGCCAGCAGTGACTCGATGATTGCGGGAGGGAAAGATACGCAGTATTTT.

V and J are TRBV5-5 and TRBJ1-5; 10 nucleotides line up with TRBD1. Trimming took 3 bases from V and 0 from J; bases not matched to a gene: 9. Germline CDR1 is SGHKS and CDR2 is YYEKEE (reference sequence). The CDR3 contains 18 residues. CDR3 residues: CASSSPGQGIDSNQPQHF. The CDR3, as DNA: TGTGCCAGCAGCTCACCGGGACAGGGGATCGATAGCAATCAGCCCCAGCATTTT.

The J gene is TRBJ2-5, the V gene TRBV5-5; no firm D call. Germline-derived CDR1 and CDR2 are SGHKS and YYEKEE (reference sequence). V shed 0 bases and J shed 2 bases, with 11 bases lying between them. This CDR3 contains 15 residues. This CDR3 reads CASSLVPGPQETQYF. CDR3 nucleotides: TGTGCCAGCAGCTTGGTACCCGGACCGCAAGAGACCCAGTACTTC.

This clone has more than one count but fewer than ten. The chain combines TRBV30 with TRBJ2-5; 12 positions agree with TRBD2. Germline CDR1 and CDR2: GTSNPN and SVGIG (reference sequence). There are 19 residues in the CDR3. The CDR3 spells CASQGFRLAGGYEGETQYF. The CDR3 DNA reads as TGTGCTTCGCAGGGTTTTAGGCTAGCGGGAGGGTACGAAGGAGAGACCCAGTACTTC.

This clone appeared a single time. The chain joins TRBV6-1 to TRBJ1-4; weak D call: TRBD1 (6 bases). V was cut by 6 bases and J by 6 bases, with 17 bases left in between. The CDR3 covers 15 residues. CDR1 and CDR2 (germline): MNHNS, SASEGT. The CDR3 coding sequence is TGTGCCAGCAGCCGGAGGGGGATGGGGGATGAAAAACTGTTTTTT. This gives the protein CASSRRGMGDEKLFF.

The rearrangement uses TRBV27 and TRBJ2-3; 9 bases are a match to TRBD2. Trimming took 3 bases from V and 4 from J; bases not matched to a gene: 11. This CDR3 comprises 17 residues. Germline V gene sequence: CDR1 MNHEY, CDR2 SMNVEV (reference sequence). Written as DNA, the CDR3 is TGTGCCAGCAGTTTCTCAGCCGCGGGAGGGAGAGCAGATACGCAGTATTTT. Its translation: CASSFSAAGGRADTQYF.

This sequence joins TRBV7-9 and TRBJ2-5, with 11 bases fitting TRBD2. Per germline, CDR1 SEHNR and CDR2 FQNEAQ (reference sequence). The CDR3 runs to 16 residues. Trimming cost V 5 bases and J 2 bases; bases outside gene matches: 7. The CDR3: CASSKPGLADQETQYF. The CDR3 bases are TGTGCCAGCAGCAAACCGGGACTAGCGGATCAAGAGACCCAGTACTTC.

V gene TRBV28 combines with J gene TRBJ1-2; 8 bases agree with TRBD1. CDR3 size: 14 residues. Germline lookup yields CDR1 MDHEN and CDR2 SYDVKM. Unmatched junction bases numbered 7, after V lost 6 bases and J lost 4 bases. The chain's CDR3 is CASSPGQGFYGYTF. DNA for the CDR3: TGTGCCAGCAGCCCAGGACAGGGCTTCTATGGCTACACCTTC.

This clone has just one count. The chain uses TRBV15 and TRBJ2-7; 9 bases are a match to TRBD1. The CDR3 is 15 amino acids. CDR1 and CDR2 from the germline V gene are LNHNV and YYDKDF (reference sequence). J was trimmed by 4 bases and V by 1 base; bases with no gene match: 5. This CDR3 reads CATSRARGQGYEQYF. For the CDR3, the DNA is TGTGCCACCAGCAGAGCCCGGGGACAGGGATACGAGCAGTACTTC.

CDR3 region: CASSRPGENQPQHF. CDR3 sequence (DNA): TGTGCCAGCAGCCGTCCGGGGGAGAATCAGCCCCAGCATTTT. The chain links TRBV5-4 to TRBJ1-5; possible D gene TRBD1, 5 bases. V dropped 4 bases and J dropped 4 bases, with 12 bases sitting between them. Germline loops: CDR1 SGHNT, CDR2 YYREEE (reference sequence). The CDR3 sequence is 14 residues long. The whole variable domain, filled in from reference TRBV5-4 and TRBJ1-5, reads ETGVTQSPTHLIKTRGQQVTLRCSSQSGHNTVSWYQQALGQGPQFIFQYYREEENGRGNFPPRFSGLQFPNYSSELNVNALELDDSALYLCASSRPGENQPQHFGDGTRLSIL.

This chain joins TRBV19 and TRBJ2-2, with D possibly matching TRBD1 (6 bases). V lost 9 bases, J lost 0 bases, and 14 bases lay in between. The germline V gene encodes CDR1 LNHDA and CDR2 SQIVND (reference sequence). CDR3 length: 15 amino acids. Written as DNA, the CDR3 is TGTGCCAGCCATGACGGACAGACGAACACCGGGGAGCTGTTTTTT. Translation: CASHDGQTNTGELFF.

The chain links TRBV19 to TRBJ1-6; 7 positions match TRBD1. The CDR3 sequence is 15 residues long. J was trimmed by 9 bases and V by 3 bases; bases with no gene match: 8. Germline loops: CDR1 LNHDA, CDR2 SQIVND (reference sequence). The CDR3 DNA reads TGTGCCAGTAGTATGCTTCGACAGGGACCTTCACCCCTCCACTTT. Amino acids: CASSMLRQGPSPLHF.